These 5 T cell receptor beta chains were all obtained from the same sample, sequenced in a study of cytotoxic CD8 clonotypes in ibrutinib-treated CLL. Generated by immunoSEQ multiplex PCR, the TCRdb table keeps only in-frame clones and is missing some. The data contain around 310,000 clones, about 80% of them singletons. This material consisted of PBMCs, taken before ibrutinib treatment. The receptors here all came from a human donor with chronic lymphocytic leukemia.

This clone was observed many times. The gene calls are TRBV10-3 and TRBJ2-1; D not resolved. The CDR3 spans 13 residues. V shed 4 bases and J shed 8 bases, with 12 bases lying between them. Germline CDR1 ENHRY, CDR2 SYGVKD. CDR3 DNA sequence: TGTGCCATCAGTGGGCAAAGTTTTGATGAGCAGTTCTTC. It translates to CAISGQSFDEQFF.

This sequence joins TRBV19 and TRBJ2-1; the D gene is possibly TRBD1 (6 bases). The germline V gene has CDR1 LNHDA and CDR2 SQIVND (reference sequence). The CDR3 extends over 12 amino acids. Trimming pared 6 bases from V and 3 bases from J, leaving 6 bases between. In DNA form, the CDR3 reads TGTGCCAGTAGGGACAGCTACAATGAGCAGTTCTTC. Translation: CASRDSYNEQFF.

V usage is TRBV7-9 and J usage is TRBJ2-5; weak D call: TRBD2 (6 bases). The germline gives CDR1 SEHNR, CDR2 FQNEAQ (reference sequence). With 7 bases removed from V and 4 bases from J, the gap between germline ends came to 19 bases. The CDR3 runs 15 residues. The CDR3 sequence: CASTPGAGPGETQYF. The CDR3 DNA reads TGTGCCAGCACCCCTGGGGCGGGGCCGGGAGAGACCCAGTACTTC.

The chain joins TRBV19 to TRBJ1-2; D not resolved. Germline CDR1 reads LNHDA; CDR2 reads SQIVND (reference sequence). CDR3 size: 11 residues. Trimming removed 8 bases at V and 7 bases at J, with 11 bases between. As DNA, the CDR3 is TGTGCCAGTCAAACCTTCTCTGGCTACACCTTC. This gives the protein CASQTFSGYTF.

This rearrangement joins TRBV30 to TRBJ1-3, with 7 bases aligning to TRBD1. CDR1 and CDR2 (germline): GTSNPN, SVGIG (reference sequence). V gave up 0 bases and J gave up 0 bases; unmatched junction bases: 5. The CDR3 is 16 residues long. CDR3 protein: CAWSVGQANSGNTIYF. For the CDR3, the DNA is TGTGCCTGGAGTGTAGGACAGGCAAACTCTGGAAACACCATATATTTT.